This T cell receptor beta chain derives from a study of control samples from healthy donors and cancer patients. TCRdb keeps only in-frame clones here, not all; method: immunoSEQ multiplex PCR. Of roughly 86,000 clones detected, over 75% appear once; the ten largest clones hold less than 4.5%. The V segment lost 3 bases and the J segment 3 bases; nucleotides outside the gene matches: 9. Per the germline V gene, CDR1 is SGHRS and CDR2 is YFSETQ. The CDR3 contains 16 residues. Input material: blood. This TCR came from a woman aged 18-29 years in good health. The chain employs TRBV5-1 and TRBJ1-1; 9 positions match TRBD1. CDR3 in amino acids: CASSWYRGLDDTEAFF. CDR3 coding DNA: TGCGCCAGCAGCTGGTACAGGGGGCTTGATGACACTGAAGCTTTCTTT. The variable domain in full, completed from reference TRBV5-1 and TRBJ1-1, reads KAGVTQTPRYLIKTRGQQVTLSCSPISGHRSVSWYQQTPGQGLQFLFEYFSETQRNKGNFPGRFSGRQFSNSRSEMNVSTLELGDSALYLCASSWYRGLDDTEAFFGQGTRLTVV.